This TCR beta chain was sequenced during a study of memory CD4+ T cells and cytomegalovirus serostatus. Study-level points and caveats: A US-trained random forest predicted CMV serostatus with median AUC roughly 0.91. CD4+ memory repertoires contained about 40% of the 164 reported CMV TCRbeta sequences. The CMV-associated TCR signature appears largely within the CD4+ memory repertoire.

Sequenced by immunoSEQ multiplex PCR; TCRdb stores in-frame clones only, minus some. The repertoire holds 55,000 to 65,000 clones, with 82% as singletons. Single viable CD3+CD4+CD8-CD45RO+ cells were sorted as the memory CD4+ T cells. Donors' CMV status reflects serum IgG against pp150, pp28, p38, p52. This CDR3 is 17 amino acids long. Unmatched junction bases numbered 9, after V lost 2 bases and J lost 3 bases. Germline V gene data show CDR1 as SGDLS and CDR2 as YYNGEE. A note on this clone: Its antigen is unknown.

The sequence derives from an adult in good health and CMV-seronegative. Material for sequencing was memory CD4+ T cells from blood. This rearrangement joins TRBV9 to TRBJ2-3; TRBD1 matches 10 bases. The CDR3 here is CASSVTSGTGVTDTQYF. CDR3 sequence (DNA): TGTGCCAGCAGCGTTACCTCCGGGACAGGGGTGACAGATACGCAGTATTTT.